The 21 T cell receptor beta chains listed next were all sequenced from one sample in a study of T cells in tuberculosis. Sequencing was performed with immunoSEQ multiplex PCR; in TCRdb, only in-frame clones are kept and a portion is missing. The sample holds around 41,000 clones, roughly 94% seen once. Sequencing was performed on PBMCs. These receptors were collected from a donor aged 10-30 years with latent tuberculosis or without tuberculosis infection. Some clones in this sample may be carry-over from other donors' samples.

The chain is built from TRBV7-2 and TRBJ2-5, with 7 bases lining up with TRBD1. This CDR3 contains 15 residues. Losses at the gene ends were 5 bases for V and 2 bases for J; bases not matched to a gene: 8. Germline CDR1 is SGHTA and CDR2 is FQGNSA. CDR3 in DNA: TGTGCCAGCAGCCCACCGACAGGGTTACAAGAGACCCAGTACTTC. Translating gives CASSPPTGLQETQYF.

The V call is TRBV4-1, the J call TRBJ2-3, with TRBD2 matching 16 bases. CDR3 size: 19 residues. V was pared by 2 bases and J by 0 bases, with 5 bases of the junction left unmatched. CDR1 is MGHRA and CDR2 is YSYEKL in the germline V gene. CDR3 sequence: CASSQSGLAGGTSTDTQYF. Here the CDR3 DNA reads TGCGCCAGCAGCCAATCGGGACTAGCGGGAGGGACTAGCACAGATACGCAGTATTTT.

V gene TRBV11-2 combines with J gene TRBJ2-1, with 8 nucleotides matching TRBD2. V was pared by 8 bases and J by 4 bases, with 7 bases of the junction left unmatched. Germline assignment: CDR1 SGHAT and CDR2 FQNNGV. This CDR3 contains 14 residues. CDR3 residues: CASALAGPYNEQFF. The CDR3 nucleotides are TGTGCCAGCGCTCTAGCGGGCCCTTACAATGAGCAGTTCTTC.

The V call is TRBV30, the J call TRBJ2-7; the D is unclear. The germline V gene encodes CDR1 GTSNPN and CDR2 SVGIG (reference sequence). V lost 2 bases and J lost 0, with 8 bases in between. This CDR3 is built from 13 residues. The CDR3 here is CAWSSWASYEQYF. In DNA form, the CDR3 reads TGTGCCTGGAGTAGTTGGGCCTCCTACGAGCAGTACTTC.

The rearrangement links TRBV28 to TRBJ2-7; 7 bases agree with TRBD2. The CDR3 runs 16 residues. The V and J ends lost 6 bases and 5 bases, in that order; junction bases with no gene match: 16. The germline CDR1 and CDR2 sequences are MDHEN and SYDVKM. The CDR3, as DNA: TGTGCCAGCAGCTACTTTTGGCGGGAGACCGGGAACGAGCAGTACTTC. Amino acid sequence: CASSYFWRETGNEQYF.

The chain couples TRBV6-6 to TRBJ2-7; TRBD2 is a possible D gene (6 bases). CDR3 size: 14 residues. Germline CDR1 MNHNY, CDR2 SVGAGI (reference sequence). V gave up 0 bases and J gave up 6 bases, with 12 bases separating them. CDR3 region: CASSYSTVGGEQYF. In nucleotides, the CDR3 is TGTGCCAGCAGTTACTCGACTGTGGGGGGCGAGCAGTACTTC.

The chain couples TRBV19 to TRBJ2-1; D may be TRBD2 (5 bases). Trimming cost V 3 bases and J 6 bases, with 15 bases left between them. Germline CDR1 and CDR2: LNHDA and SQIVND (reference sequence). The CDR3 totals 15 residues. As DNA, the CDR3 is TGTGCCAGTAGTATCGGACCACTTGAGGGCAATGAGCAGTTCTTC. Translation gives CASSIGPLEGNEQFF.

The chain employs TRBV27 and TRBJ2-1, with D maybe TRBD1 (5 bases). CDR3 length: 14 amino acids. V gave up 0 bases and J gave up 3 bases, with 6 bases separating them. Germline assignment: CDR1 MNHEY and CDR2 SMNVEV (reference sequence). The CDR3 reads CASSLSGDYNEQFF. The CDR3 DNA reads as TGTGCCAGCAGTTTATCAGGGGACTACAATGAGCAGTTCTTC.

J is TRBJ1-4 and V is TRBV4-2, with a possible D match to TRBD1 (6 bases). Germline V lookup: CDR1 LGHNA, CDR2 YNFKEQ. The CDR3 is made up of 16 amino acids. The V gene lost 2 bases and the J gene lost 0 bases, with 10 bases spanning the gap. CDR3 DNA sequence: TGTGCCAGCAGCCAAACCGCAGGGGCAACTAATGAAAAACTGTTTTTT. Its protein product is CASSQTAGATNEKLFF.

The genes are TRBV30 and TRBJ1-1; D gene uncertain. The CDR3 sequence is 14 residues long. Per germline, CDR1 GTSNPN and CDR2 SVGIG (reference sequence). The V end was cut by 0 bases, the J end by 6 bases, with 14 bases between. The CDR3 protein is CAWSVPLIEAEAFF. CDR3 DNA sequence: TGTGCCTGGAGTGTACCCCTGATAGAGGCTGAAGCTTTCTTT.

The chain employs TRBV5-5 and TRBJ1-4; no definite D call. Germline values: CDR1 SGHKS, CDR2 YYEKEE (reference sequence). Trimming shortened V by 0 bases and J by 3 bases, and 9 bases separated the two germline ends. The CDR3 is 15 residues long. The CDR3 loop reads CASSLDGDPNEKLFF. DNA of the CDR3: TGTGCCAGCAGCTTGGATGGAGACCCTAATGAAAAACTGTTTTTT.

This sequence joins TRBV5-4 and TRBJ2-5; 9 nucleotides align to TRBD2. V dropped 0 bases and J dropped 5; count of bases not matched to a gene: 8. CDR3 length: 16 amino acids. CDR1 is SGHNT and CDR2 is YYREEE in the germline V gene (reference sequence). DNA of the CDR3: TGTGCCAGCAGCTTGGCCCTTACTAGCGGGCTGGAGACCCAGTACTTC. Translated, it gives CASSLALTSGLETQYF.

This rearrangement joins TRBV5-6 to TRBJ2-3; 9 positions agree with TRBD2. The V gene end was trimmed by 4 bases and the J gene end by 1 base; junction bases not matched to a gene: 1. The germline V gene encodes CDR1 SGHDT and CDR2 YYEEEE. The CDR3 is made up of 14 amino acids. CDR3 in amino acids: CASSVAGGTDTQYF. The CDR3 DNA reads as TGTGCCAGCAGCGTAGCGGGAGGCACAGATACGCAGTATTTT.

The chain links TRBV6-5 to TRBJ2-3, with TRBD1 matching over 8 bases. Germline-derived CDR1 and CDR2 are MNHEY and SVGAGI. With 6 bases clipped from V and 8 bases from J, the junction kept 13 bases outside the gene matches. CDR3 size: 15 residues. CDR3 sequence: CASSRTGRGRGTQYF. CDR3 DNA: TGTGCCAGCAGCCGGACAGGGCGAGGCCGAGGTACGCAGTATTTT.

The chain is built from TRBV19 and TRBJ2-1, with TRBD1 identical over 9 bases. V shed 6 bases and J 6 bases; nucleotides not matched to a gene: 6. Per the germline V gene, CDR1 is LNHDA and CDR2 is SQIVND (reference sequence). The CDR3 is 14 residues long. The DNA of the CDR3 is TGTGCCAGTAGGGACAGGGGTCTTGGCAATGAGCAGTTCTTC. Encoded protein: CASRDRGLGNEQFF.

The chain carries TRBV28 and TRBJ1-2; 9 bases line up with TRBD1. Germline CDR1 MDHEN, CDR2 SYDVKM. With V trimmed by 2 bases and J by 4 bases, 11 bases remained unmatched. The CDR3 runs 17 residues. CDR3 DNA: TGTGCCAGCAGTTTAAGAACCGGACAGGGGATAACCTATGGCTACACCTTC. Its protein product is CASSLRTGQGITYGYTF.

V gene TRBV28 combines with J gene TRBJ2-3, with 7 bases lining up with TRBD1. Germline CDR1 and CDR2: MDHEN and SYDVKM. V dropped 10 bases and J dropped 7; count of bases not matched to a gene: 8. CDR3 size: 12 residues. In nucleotides, the CDR3 is TGTGCCACCAAAGGACAGGCCAATACGCAGTATTTT. This encodes CATKGQANTQYF.

This sequence joins TRBV19 and TRBJ2-7; D possibly corresponds to TRBD2 (6 bases). In germline, CDR1 is LNHDA, CDR2 SQIVND (reference sequence). Trimming left V 1 base short and J 2 bases short, with 12 bases between. CDR3 length: 15 amino acids. This chain's CDR3 is CASSIVSGSAYEQYF. The CDR3 nucleotides read TGTGCCAGTAGTATAGTTTCCGGGAGCGCCTACGAGCAGTACTTC.

In this sample, this clone turned up once. The chain joins TRBV30 to TRBJ1-1; D uncertain. Germline CDR1 is GTSNPN and CDR2 is SVGIG (reference sequence). V was cut by 1 base and J by 1 base, with 7 bases left in between. The CDR3 sequence is 13 residues long. The CDR3: CAWSGQWNTEAFF. The CDR3 nucleotides are TGTGCCTGGAGTGGTCAGTGGAACACTGAAGCTTTCTTT.

The J gene is TRBJ2-5, the V gene TRBV6-1; tentatively, D is TRBD1 (5 bases). The CDR3 has 12 residues. Germline assignment: CDR1 MNHNS and CDR2 SASEGT. V gave up 9 bases and J gave up 0 bases, with 8 bases separating them. CDR3 residues: CASSTDQETQYF. CDR3 DNA: TGTGCCAGTTCGACAGACCAAGAGACCCAGTACTTC.

This clone was recorded once. The V call is TRBV2, the J call TRBJ2-3; maybe TRBD2 (5 bases). Trimming cost V 3 bases and J 2 bases, with 12 bases left between them. The CDR3 is 15 residues long. Germline CDR1 reads SNHLY; CDR2 reads FYNNEI. The CDR3 DNA reads TGTGCCAGCAGTGACGTTGTACGGGACACAGATACGCAGTATTTT. Translated: CASSDVVRDTDTQYF.